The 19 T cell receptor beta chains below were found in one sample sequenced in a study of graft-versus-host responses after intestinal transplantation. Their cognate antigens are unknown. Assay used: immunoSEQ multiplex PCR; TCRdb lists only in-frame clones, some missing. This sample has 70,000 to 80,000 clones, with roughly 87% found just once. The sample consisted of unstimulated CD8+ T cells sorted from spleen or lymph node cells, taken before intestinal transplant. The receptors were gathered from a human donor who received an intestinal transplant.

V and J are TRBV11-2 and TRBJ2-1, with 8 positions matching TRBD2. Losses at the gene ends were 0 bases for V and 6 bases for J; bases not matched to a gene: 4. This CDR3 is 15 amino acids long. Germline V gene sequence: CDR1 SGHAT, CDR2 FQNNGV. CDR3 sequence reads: CASSLDPAGANEQFF. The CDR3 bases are TGTGCCAGCAGCTTAGACCCAGCGGGGGCCAATGAGCAGTTCTTC. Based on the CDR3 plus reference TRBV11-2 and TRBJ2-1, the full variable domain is EAGVAQSPRYKIIEKRQSVAFWCNPISGHATLYWYQQILGQGPKLLIQFQNNGVVDDSQLPKDRFSAERLKGVDSTLKIQPAKLEDSAVYLCASSLDPAGANEQFFGPGTRLTVL.

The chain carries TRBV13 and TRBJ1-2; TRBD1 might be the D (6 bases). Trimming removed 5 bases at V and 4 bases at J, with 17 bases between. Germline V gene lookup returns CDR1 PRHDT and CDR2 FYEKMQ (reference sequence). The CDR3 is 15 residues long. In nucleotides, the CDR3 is TGTGCCAGCAGCCCGGGGCGGGGGCAAGGCTATGGCTACACCTTC. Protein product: CASSPGRGQGYGYTF.

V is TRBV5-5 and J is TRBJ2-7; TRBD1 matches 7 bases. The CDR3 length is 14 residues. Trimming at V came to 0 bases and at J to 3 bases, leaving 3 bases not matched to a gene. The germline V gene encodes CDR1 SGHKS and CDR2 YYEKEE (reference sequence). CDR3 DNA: TGTGCCAGCAGCTTGGGGACAGGAGGCTACGAGCAGTACTTC. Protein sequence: CASSLGTGGYEQYF.

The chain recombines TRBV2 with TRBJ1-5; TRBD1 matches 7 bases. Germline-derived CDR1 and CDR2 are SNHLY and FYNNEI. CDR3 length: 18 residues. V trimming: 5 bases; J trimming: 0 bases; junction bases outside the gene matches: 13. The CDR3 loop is CASSSDRDGGYSNQPQHF. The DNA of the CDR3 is TGTGCCAGCAGTTCCGACAGGGATGGGGGTTATAGCAATCAGCCCCAGCATTTT.

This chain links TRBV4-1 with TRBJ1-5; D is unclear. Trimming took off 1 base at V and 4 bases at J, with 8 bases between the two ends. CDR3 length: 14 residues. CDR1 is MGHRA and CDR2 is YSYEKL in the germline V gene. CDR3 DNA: TGCGCCAGCAGCCAAGCCGAGGGTAATCAGCCCCAGCATTTT. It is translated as CASSQAEGNQPQHF.

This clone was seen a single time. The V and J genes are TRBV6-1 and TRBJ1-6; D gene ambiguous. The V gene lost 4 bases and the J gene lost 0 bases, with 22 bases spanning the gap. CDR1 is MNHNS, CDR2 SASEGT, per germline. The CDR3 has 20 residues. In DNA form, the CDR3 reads TGTGCCAGCAGTGGCCCCGTATCGGGGTCGTCAAGCTCCTATAATTCACCCCTCCACTTT. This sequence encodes CASSGPVSGSSSSYNSPLHF.

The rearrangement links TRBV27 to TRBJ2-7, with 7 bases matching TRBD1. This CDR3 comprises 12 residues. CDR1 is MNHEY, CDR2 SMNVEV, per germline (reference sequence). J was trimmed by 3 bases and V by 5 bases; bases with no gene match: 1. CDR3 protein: CASSGDSYEQYF. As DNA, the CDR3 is TGTGCCAGCAGTGGGGACAGCTACGAGCAGTACTTC.

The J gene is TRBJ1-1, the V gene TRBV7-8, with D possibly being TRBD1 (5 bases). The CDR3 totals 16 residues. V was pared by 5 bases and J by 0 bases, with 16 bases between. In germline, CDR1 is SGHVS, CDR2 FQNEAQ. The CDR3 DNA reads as TGTGCCAGCAGCGCCGACCATCAGGGTTTGAACACTGAAGCTTTCTTT. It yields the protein CASSADHQGLNTEAFF.

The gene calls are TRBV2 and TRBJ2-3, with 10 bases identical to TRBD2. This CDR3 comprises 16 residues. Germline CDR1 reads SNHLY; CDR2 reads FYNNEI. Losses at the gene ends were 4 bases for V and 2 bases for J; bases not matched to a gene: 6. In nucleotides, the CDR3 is TGTGCCAGCAGTGCTAGCGGGGGCGTAATCACAGATACGCAGTATTTT. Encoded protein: CASSASGGVITDTQYF.

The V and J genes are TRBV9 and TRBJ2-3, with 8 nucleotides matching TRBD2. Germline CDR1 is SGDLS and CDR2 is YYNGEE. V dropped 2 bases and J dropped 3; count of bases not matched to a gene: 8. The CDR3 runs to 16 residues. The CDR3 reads CASSVGGAVETDTQYF. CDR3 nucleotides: TGTGCCAGCAGCGTCGGGGGGGCCGTGGAAACAGATACGCAGTATTTT.

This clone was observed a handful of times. The DNA of the CDR3 is TGTGCCGACGTCGGGGAGCTCAATCAGCCCCAGCATTTT. It translates to CADVGELNQPQHF. The J gene is TRBJ1-5, the V gene TRBV5-8; D unresolved. The CDR3 is 13 residues long. Germline CDR1 is SGHTS and CDR2 is YDEGEE. V gave up 10 bases and J gave up 3 bases, with 14 bases separating them. The complete variable domain, with remaining parts taken from reference TRBV5-8 and TRBJ1-5, reads EAGVTQSPTHLIKTRGQQATLRCSPISGHTSVYWYQQALGLGLQFLLWYDEGEERNRGNFPPRFSGRQFPNYSSELNVNALELEDSALYLCADVGELNQPQHFGDGTRLSIL.

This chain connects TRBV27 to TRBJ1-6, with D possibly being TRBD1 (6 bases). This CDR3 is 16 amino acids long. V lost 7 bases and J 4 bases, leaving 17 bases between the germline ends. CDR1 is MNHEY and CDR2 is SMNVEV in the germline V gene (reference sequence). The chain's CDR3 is CASTSGTGWYNSPLHF. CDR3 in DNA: TGTGCCAGCACCTCCGGCACAGGGTGGTATAATTCACCCCTCCACTTT.

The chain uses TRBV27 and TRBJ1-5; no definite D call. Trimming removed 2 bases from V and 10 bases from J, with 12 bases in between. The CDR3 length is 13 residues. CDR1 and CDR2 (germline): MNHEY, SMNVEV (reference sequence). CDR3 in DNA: TGTGCCAGCAGTTTAGAGGGAATCAGCCCCCAGCATTTT. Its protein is CASSLEGISPQHF.

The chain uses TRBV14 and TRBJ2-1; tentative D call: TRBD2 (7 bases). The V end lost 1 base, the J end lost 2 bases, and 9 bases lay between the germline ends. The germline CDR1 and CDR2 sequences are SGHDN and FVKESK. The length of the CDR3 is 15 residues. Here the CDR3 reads CASSQGGGPYNEQFF. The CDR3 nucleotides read TGTGCCAGCAGCCAAGGGGGGGGCCCCTACAATGAGCAGTTCTTC.

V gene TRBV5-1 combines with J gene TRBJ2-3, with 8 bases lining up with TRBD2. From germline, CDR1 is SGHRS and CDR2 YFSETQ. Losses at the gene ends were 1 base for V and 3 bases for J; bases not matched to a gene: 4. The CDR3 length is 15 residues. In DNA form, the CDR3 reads TGCGCCAGCAGCTTGTGGCGGGGGGTGACAGATACGCAGTATTTT. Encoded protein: CASSLWRGVTDTQYF.

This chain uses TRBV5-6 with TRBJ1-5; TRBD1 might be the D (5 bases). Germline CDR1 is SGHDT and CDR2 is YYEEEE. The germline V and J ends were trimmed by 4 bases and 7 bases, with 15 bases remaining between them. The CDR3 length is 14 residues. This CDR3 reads CASSPGGTGQPQHF. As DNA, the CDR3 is TGTGCCAGCAGCCCCGGGGGAACGGGGCAGCCCCAGCATTTT.

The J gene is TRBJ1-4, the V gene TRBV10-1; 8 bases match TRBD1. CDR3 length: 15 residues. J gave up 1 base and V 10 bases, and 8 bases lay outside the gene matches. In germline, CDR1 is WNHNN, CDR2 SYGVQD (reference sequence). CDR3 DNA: TGCGCCAACTCTCAGGGGGCAGGAACTAATGAAAAACTGTTTTTT. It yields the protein CANSQGAGTNEKLFF.

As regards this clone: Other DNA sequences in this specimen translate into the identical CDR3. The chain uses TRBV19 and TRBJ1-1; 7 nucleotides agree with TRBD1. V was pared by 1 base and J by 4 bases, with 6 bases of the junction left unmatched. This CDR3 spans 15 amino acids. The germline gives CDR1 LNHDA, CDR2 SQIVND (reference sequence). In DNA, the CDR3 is TGTGCCAGTAGTATAGGGGGAACAGGGGCCACTGAAGCTTTCTTT. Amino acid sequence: CASSIGGTGATEAFF.

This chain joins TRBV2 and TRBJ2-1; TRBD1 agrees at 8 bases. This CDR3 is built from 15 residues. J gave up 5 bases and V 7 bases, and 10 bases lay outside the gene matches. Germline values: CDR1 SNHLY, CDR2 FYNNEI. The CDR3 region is CASTSTGERNNEQFF. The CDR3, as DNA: TGTGCCAGCACCTCGACAGGGGAAAGAAACAATGAGCAGTTCTTC. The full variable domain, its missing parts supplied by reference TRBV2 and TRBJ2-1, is EPEVTQTPSHQVTQMGQEVILRCVPISNHLYFYWYRQILGQKVEFLVSFYNNEISEKSEIFDDQFSVERPDGSNFTLKIRSTKLEDSAMYFCASTSTGERNNEQFFGPGTRLTVL.